This T cell receptor (beta chain) was sequenced for a study of STAT5B mutations in CD4+ large granular lymphocyte leukemia. General observations from the study: Patient CD4-sorted repertoires looked more clonal than healthy CD4+ repertoires, even without putative leukemic clones. Main leukemic clonotypes were patient-specific, but 20% to 25% appeared at low frequency elsewhere. Compared with healthy controls (2/35), patient top clones favored TRBV06 (8/27).

V gave up 7 bases and J gave up 2 bases, with 11 bases separating them. This CDR3 contains 14 residues. Germline CDR1 and CDR2: MDHEN and SYDVKM. Profiling relied on immunoSEQ multiplex PCR, and the TCRdb table lists in-frame clones only, not all of them. The table lists about 48,000 clones, around 70% of them singletons, with over 1.5% in the top ten. On this clone: Its antigen is not identified.

This receptor was identified in a human donor in good health. The rearrangement links TRBV28 to TRBJ1-4; D remains ambiguous. Material for sequencing was CD4+ T cells from blood buffy coats. CDR3 in amino acids: CASTTWPTNEKLFF. In DNA, the CDR3 is TGTGCCAGCACCACCTGGCCTACTAATGAAAAACTGTTTTTT. Variable domain in full (rest from reference TRBV28 and TRBJ1-4): DVKVTQSSRYLVKRTGEKVFLECVQDMDHENMFWYRQDPGLGLRLIYFSYDVKMKEKGDIPEGYSVSREKKERFSLILESASTNQTSMYLCASTTWPTNEKLFFGSGTQLSVL.